These 5 T cell receptor beta chains came from one sample sequenced in a study of Ad26.COV2.S vaccination and SARS-CoV-2 variants. Assay used: immunoSEQ multiplex PCR; TCRdb lists only in-frame clones, some missing. The repertoire consists of 400,000 to 450,000 clones, with 90% occurring once and the leading ten covering around 4.5%. Treatment specified: around 19 received Ad26.COV2.S at low or high dose, single or two shots; roughly five received placebo; per-sample allocation not given. Specimen acquisition occurred on day 63 following the initial vaccine or placebo injection. Sequenced material: peripheral blood, taken in a trial of Ad26.COV2.S vaccine versus placebo. The receptors derive from a person between 18 and 60 years old who received the Ad26.COV2.S COVID-19 vaccine or a placebo.

This clone was recorded only once. Germline is not matched at one junction end, which may reflect a read error. The J gene is TRBJ2-1, the V gene TRBV6-2 or TRBV6-3; D unresolved. The CDR3 extends over 12 amino acids. CDR1 is MNHEY, CDR2 SVGEGT, per germline. The CDR3 loop reads CASSASDNEQFF. CDR3 DNA sequence: TGTGCCAGCAGCGCCTCCGACAATGAGCAGTTCTTC.

The V call is TRBV24-1, the J call TRBJ2-1; D is perhaps TRBD1 or TRBD2 (5 bases each). The germline V gene has CDR1 KGHDR and CDR2 SFDVKD. The CDR3 extends over 15 amino acids. Trimming cost V 1 base and J 9 bases, with 15 bases left between them. The CDR3 DNA follows: TGTGCCACCAGTGATTTAACCCTAGGTGGGGGTGAGCAGTTCTTC. It encodes CATSDLTLGGGEQFF.

The chain links TRBV27 to TRBJ2-3, with 7 bases identical to TRBD1. From germline, CDR1 is MNHEY and CDR2 SMNVEV (reference sequence). The CDR3 covers 15 residues. V trimming: 4 bases; J trimming: 1 base; junction bases outside the gene matches: 5. CDR3 residues: CASSSTGQGTDTQYF. CDR3 nucleotides: TGTGCCAGCAGTTCGACAGGACAGGGCACAGATACGCAGTATTTT.

The chain uses TRBV5-6 and TRBJ2-1; possibly TRBD1 for D (6 bases). This CDR3 has 14 amino acids. Germline lookup yields CDR1 SGHDT and CDR2 YYEEEE. Trimming shortened V by 2 bases and J by 5 bases, and 11 bases separated the two germline ends. CDR3 loop: CASSFRGRNNEQFF. DNA of the CDR3: TGTGCCAGCAGCTTCAGGGGTCGGAACAATGAGCAGTTCTTC.

The V and J genes are TRBV18 and TRBJ2-7; D perhaps matches TRBD1 (5 bases). Trimming shortened V by 3 bases and J by 2 bases, and 8 bases separated the two germline ends. The CDR3 is 13 residues long. Per germline, CDR1 KGHSH and CDR2 LQKENI. CDR3 sequence: CASSPSDTYEQYF. CDR3 nucleotides: TGTGCCAGCTCACCCTCGGACACCTACGAGCAGTACTTC. Using reference TRBV18 and TRBJ2-7 for the parts outside the CDR3, the full variable domain is NAGVMQNPRHLVRRRGQEARLRCSPMKGHSHVYWYRQLPEEGLKFMVYLQKENIIDESGMPKERFSAEFPKEGPSILRIQQVVRGDSAAYFCASSPSDTYEQYFGPGTRLTVT.